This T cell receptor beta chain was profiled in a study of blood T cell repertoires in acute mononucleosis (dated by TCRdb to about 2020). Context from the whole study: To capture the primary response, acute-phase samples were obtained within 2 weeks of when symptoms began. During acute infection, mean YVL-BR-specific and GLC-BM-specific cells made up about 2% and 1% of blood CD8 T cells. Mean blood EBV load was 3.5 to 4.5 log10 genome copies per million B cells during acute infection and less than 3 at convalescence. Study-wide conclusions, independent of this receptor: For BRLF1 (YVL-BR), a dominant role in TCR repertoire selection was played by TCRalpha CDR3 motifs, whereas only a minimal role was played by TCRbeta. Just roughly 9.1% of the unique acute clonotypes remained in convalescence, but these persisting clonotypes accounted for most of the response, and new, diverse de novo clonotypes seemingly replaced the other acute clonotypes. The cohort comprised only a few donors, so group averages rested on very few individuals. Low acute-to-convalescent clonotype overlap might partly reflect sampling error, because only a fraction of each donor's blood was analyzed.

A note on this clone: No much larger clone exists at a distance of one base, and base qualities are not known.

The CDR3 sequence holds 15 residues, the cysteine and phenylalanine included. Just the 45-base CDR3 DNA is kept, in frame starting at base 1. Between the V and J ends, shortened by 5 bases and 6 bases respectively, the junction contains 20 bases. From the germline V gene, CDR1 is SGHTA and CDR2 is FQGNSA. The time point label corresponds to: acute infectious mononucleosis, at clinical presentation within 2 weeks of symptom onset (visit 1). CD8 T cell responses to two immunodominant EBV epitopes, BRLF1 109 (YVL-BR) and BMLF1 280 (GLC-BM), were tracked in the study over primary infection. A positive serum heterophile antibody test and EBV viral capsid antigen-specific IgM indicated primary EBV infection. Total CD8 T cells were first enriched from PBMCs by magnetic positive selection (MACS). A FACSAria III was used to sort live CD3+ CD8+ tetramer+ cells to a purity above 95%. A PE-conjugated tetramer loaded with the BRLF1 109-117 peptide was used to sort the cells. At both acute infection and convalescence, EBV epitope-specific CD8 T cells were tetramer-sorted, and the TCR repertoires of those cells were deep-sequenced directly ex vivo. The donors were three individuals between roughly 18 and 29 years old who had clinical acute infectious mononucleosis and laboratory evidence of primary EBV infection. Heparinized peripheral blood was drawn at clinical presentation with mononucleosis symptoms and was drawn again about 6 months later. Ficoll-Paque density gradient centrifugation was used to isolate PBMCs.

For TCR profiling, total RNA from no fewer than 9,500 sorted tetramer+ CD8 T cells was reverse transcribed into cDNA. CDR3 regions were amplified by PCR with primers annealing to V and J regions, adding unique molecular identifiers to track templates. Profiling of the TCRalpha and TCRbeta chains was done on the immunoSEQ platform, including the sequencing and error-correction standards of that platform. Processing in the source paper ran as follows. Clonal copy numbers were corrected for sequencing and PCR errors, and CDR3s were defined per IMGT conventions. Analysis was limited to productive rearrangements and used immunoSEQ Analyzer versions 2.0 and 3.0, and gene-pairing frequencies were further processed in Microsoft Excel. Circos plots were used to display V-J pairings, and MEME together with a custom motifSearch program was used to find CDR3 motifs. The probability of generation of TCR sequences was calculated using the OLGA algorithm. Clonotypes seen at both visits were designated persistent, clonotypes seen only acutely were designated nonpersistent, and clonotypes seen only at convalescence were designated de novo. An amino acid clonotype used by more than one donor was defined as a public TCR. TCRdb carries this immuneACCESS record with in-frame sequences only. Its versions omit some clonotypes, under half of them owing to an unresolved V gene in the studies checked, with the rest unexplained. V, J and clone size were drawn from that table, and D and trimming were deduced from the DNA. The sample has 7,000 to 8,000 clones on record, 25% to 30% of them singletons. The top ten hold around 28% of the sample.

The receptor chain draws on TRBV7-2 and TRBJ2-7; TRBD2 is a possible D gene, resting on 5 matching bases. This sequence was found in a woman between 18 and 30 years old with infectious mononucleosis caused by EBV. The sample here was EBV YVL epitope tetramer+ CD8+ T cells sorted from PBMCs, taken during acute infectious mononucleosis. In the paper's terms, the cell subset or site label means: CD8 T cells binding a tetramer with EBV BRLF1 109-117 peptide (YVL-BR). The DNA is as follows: TGTGCCAGCAGCACCAACCCCGGGAACCCTTCCGAGCAGTACTTC. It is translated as CASSTNPGNPSEQYF.